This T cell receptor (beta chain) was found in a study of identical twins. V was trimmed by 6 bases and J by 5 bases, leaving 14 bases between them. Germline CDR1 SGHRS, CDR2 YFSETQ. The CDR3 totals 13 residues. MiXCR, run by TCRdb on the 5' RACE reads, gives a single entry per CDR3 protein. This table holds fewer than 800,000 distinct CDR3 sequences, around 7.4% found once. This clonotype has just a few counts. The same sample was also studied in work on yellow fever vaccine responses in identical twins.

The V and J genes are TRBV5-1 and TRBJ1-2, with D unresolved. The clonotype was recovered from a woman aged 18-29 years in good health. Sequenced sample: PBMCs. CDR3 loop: CASMGGQLYGYTF. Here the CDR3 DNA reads TGCGCCAGCATGGGAGGGCAGCTATATGGCTACACCTTC.